This T cell receptor beta chain was recovered during a study of naive and memory T cell subsets. General study results and limits: Findings for naive and memory subsets could not be checked against ground truth. A few larger clonotypes appeared in naive repertoires, especially CD8, possibly memory cells re-expressing CD45RA. Diversity fell and Gini index rose from naive through CM, EM, EMRA.

To note about this clonotype: No antigen is known for it.

V was pared by 7 bases and J by 6 bases, with 16 bases of the junction left unmatched. This CDR3 has 16 residues. Germline V lookup: CDR1 SEHNR, CDR2 FQNEAQ (reference sequence). The beta constant-region primer was an equimolar mix of two oligonucleotides covering TRBC1 and TRBC2. Nested alpha and beta constant-region primers with the SP2 primer drove four PCR rounds on ligated cDNA. In TCRdb, the UMI-ligation and nested PCR reads were re-called with MiXCR into one record per CDR3 protein. Altogether roughly 92,000 distinct CDR3 sequences are present, roughly 10% being singletons, with the ten largest covering around 0.13%. From the second PCR step, alpha and beta chains were amplified apart.

The sequence came from a human donor in good health. The sequenced sample was naive CD4+ T cells from blood. The chain is built from TRBV7-9 and TRBJ1-2; 8 bases agree with TRBD1. CDR3 region: CASTPGTGPPLDGYTF. In DNA, the CDR3 is TGTGCCAGCACTCCCGGGACAGGCCCCCCTCTGGATGGCTACACCTTC.